This passage covers 19 T cell receptor beta chains from one sample sequenced in a study of blood T cell repertoires in COVID-19. Produced via immunoSEQ multiplex PCR; TCRdb's table is partial and in-frame only. Of approximately 92,000 clones listed, about 86% are singletons. The material sequenced was peripheral blood. The receptor set was obtained from a man in his fifties or sixties with acute or convalescent COVID-19.

V usage is TRBV30 and J usage is TRBJ2-3; D is possibly TRBD1 (5 bases). Germline assignment: CDR1 GTSNPN and CDR2 SVGIG (reference sequence). Trimming took off 5 bases at V and 4 bases at J, with 16 bases between the two ends. The CDR3 has 14 residues. The CDR3 region has the DNA TGTGCCTGGTTATCTAGGGGCATTTCAGATACGCAGTATTTT. Translated, it gives CAWLSRGISDTQYF.

The chain carries TRBV19 and TRBJ1-1; possibly TRBD1 for D (5 bases). V lost 10 bases and J lost 9, with 15 bases in between. The CDR3 loop spans 11 amino acids. Germline V gene data show CDR1 as LNHDA and CDR2 as SQIVND (reference sequence). This chain's CDR3 is CATSRGDQAFF. The CDR3 DNA reads TGTGCCACCAGCCGGGGGGACCAAGCTTTCTTT.

V gene TRBV7-9 combines with J gene TRBJ2-5; D possibly corresponds to TRBD2 (5 bases). V was clipped by 1 base and J by 5 bases, with 5 bases between them. Germline CDR1 and CDR2: SEHNR and FQNEAQ (reference sequence). The CDR3 length is 12 residues. The CDR3 is CASSLGRETQYF. In nucleotides, the CDR3 is TGTGCCAGCAGCTTAGGGAGGGAGACCCAGTACTTC.

This clone has only one observation. V and J are TRBV15 and TRBJ2-1; 14 bases are a match to TRBD2. Germline loops: CDR1 LNHNV, CDR2 YYDKDF (reference sequence). V shed 0 bases and J 4 bases; nucleotides not matched to a gene: 5. This CDR3 spans 18 amino acids. Here the CDR3 reads CATSRDRTSGGPYNEQFF. CDR3 nucleotides: TGTGCCACCAGCAGAGATCGGACTAGCGGGGGGCCTTACAATGAGCAGTTCTTC.

The chain combines TRBV5-4 with TRBJ2-3; 9 nucleotides match TRBD1. The trim removed 4 bases at V and 3 bases at J, leaving 6 bases unmatched. The CDR3 spans 15 residues. In germline, CDR1 is SGHNT, CDR2 YYREEE (reference sequence). The CDR3, as DNA: TGTGCCAGCAGCGCCGGGACAGGGAGGACAGATACGCAGTATTTT. Protein sequence: CASSAGTGRTDTQYF.

The J gene is TRBJ1-6, the V gene TRBV19, with 10 bases that match TRBD1. Germline lookup yields CDR1 LNHDA and CDR2 SQIVND (reference sequence). The CDR3 length is 17 residues. V trimming: 5 bases; J trimming: 6 bases; junction bases outside the gene matches: 10. The CDR3 here is CASSPPSRDRGNSPLHF. CDR3 nucleotides: TGTGCCAGTAGTCCCCCCTCCCGGGACAGGGGTAATTCACCCCTCCACTTT.

V is TRBV20-1 and J is TRBJ2-1, with D perhaps matching TRBD2 (6 bases). The CDR3 sequence is 15 residues long. V lost 3 bases and J 0 bases, leaving 12 bases between the germline ends. CDR1 and CDR2 from the germline V gene are DFQATT and SNEGSKA (reference sequence). The CDR3 nucleotides are TGCAGTGCTAGTGAGCTCGGGAGCTCCTACAATGAGCAGTTCTTC. Amino acid sequence: CSASELGSSYNEQFF.

V and J are TRBV30 and TRBJ2-6; maybe TRBD1 (5 bases). V was cut by 2 bases and J by 4 bases, with 15 bases left in between. CDR1 is GTSNPN, CDR2 SVGIG, per germline (reference sequence). The CDR3 consists of 16 residues. CDR3 nucleotides: TGTGCCTGGAGTACTACCCCAGGGTGGGGGGCCAACGTCCTGACTTTC. Residues: CAWSTTPGWGANVLTF.

The chain carries TRBV11-2 and TRBJ2-1; D gene unclear. V lost 5 bases, J lost 3 bases, and 14 bases lay in between. This CDR3 is built from 15 residues. CDR1 and CDR2 from the germline V gene are SGHAT and FQNNGV. In nucleotides, the CDR3 is TGTGCCAGCAGCCAAACAGAGACCGGCTACAATGAGCAGTTCTTC. It yields the protein CASSQTETGYNEQFF.

The V call is TRBV30, the J call TRBJ1-4; D is perhaps TRBD1 (6 bases). Germline loops: CDR1 GTSNPN, CDR2 SVGIG (reference sequence). V was clipped by 2 bases and J by 13 bases, with 23 bases between them. This CDR3 has 15 residues. The CDR3 DNA reads TGTGCCTGGAGTCCTCCGACAGGAACTTACGGAGGACTGTTTTTT. Protein: CAWSPPTGTYGGLFF.

This sequence joins TRBV5-1 and TRBJ2-7; 7 bases line up with TRBD1. With 4 bases clipped from V and 3 bases from J, the junction kept 7 bases outside the gene matches. Per the germline V gene, CDR1 is SGHRS and CDR2 is YFSETQ. CDR3 length: 14 amino acids. DNA for the CDR3: TGCGCCAGCAGCAGAGGACAGGATTTCTACGAGCAGTACTTC. This sequence encodes CASSRGQDFYEQYF.

This clone occurred once. The chain joins TRBV5-8 to TRBJ2-1; D may be TRBD1 (6 bases). The CDR3 contains 13 residues. Per the germline V gene, CDR1 is SGHTS and CDR2 is YDEGEE. The germline V and J ends were trimmed by 6 bases and 9 bases, with 16 bases remaining between them. The CDR3 bases are TGTGCCAGCACTCGGACAGCTAGGGGTGAGCAGTTCTTC. Translated: CASTRTARGEQFF.

The genes are TRBV19 and TRBJ2-2, with D perhaps matching TRBD1 (6 bases). The germline gives CDR1 LNHDA, CDR2 SQIVND (reference sequence). V dropped 0 bases and J dropped 6 bases, with 14 bases sitting between them. The CDR3 totals 16 residues. DNA of the CDR3: TGTGCCAGTAGTATAGATCGAACAGGGAAAGCCGGGGAGCTGTTTTTT. This codes for CASSIDRTGKAGELFF. The variable domain in full, with the rest retrieved from reference TRBV19 and TRBJ2-2, is DGGITQSPKYLFRKEGQNVTLSCEQNLNHDAMYWYRQDPGQGLRLIYYSQIVNDFQKGDIAEGYSVSREKKESFPLTVTSAQKNPTAFYLCASSIDRTGKAGELFFGEGSRLTVL.

This clone was counted ten times or more. V usage is TRBV11-2 and J usage is TRBJ1-4; D gene uncertain. The germline V gene has CDR1 SGHAT and CDR2 FQNNGV. CDR3 length equals 14 residues. V lost 4 bases to trimming and J lost 7 bases, with 13 bases between them. CDR3 nucleotides: TGTGCCAGCAGCTCTAGATTGGAACGTGAAAAACTGTTTTTT. Translation gives CASSSRLEREKLFF. The whole variable domain, filled in from reference TRBV11-2 and TRBJ1-4, reads EAGVAQSPRYKIIEKRQSVAFWCNPISGHATLYWYQQILGQGPKLLIQFQNNGVVDDSQLPKDRFSAERLKGVDSTLKIQPAKLEDSAVYLCASSSRLEREKLFFGSGTQLSVL.

The gene calls are TRBV5-4 and TRBJ2-3, with 7 bases fitting TRBD2. The trim removed 0 bases at V and 2 bases at J, leaving 3 bases unmatched. Germline loops: CDR1 SGHNT, CDR2 YYREEE (reference sequence). The CDR3 extends over 15 amino acids. The CDR3 reads CASSLAGGYTDTQYF. The CDR3 DNA is TGTGCCAGCAGCTTGGCGGGGGGTTACACAGATACGCAGTATTTT.

The V gene is TRBV30, the J gene TRBJ2-7; perhaps TRBD2 as D (6 bases). The CDR3 has 15 residues. CDR1 is GTSNPN and CDR2 is SVGIG in the germline V gene (reference sequence). Trimming left V 0 bases short and J 2 bases short, with 14 bases between. This CDR3 reads CAWSVRGLNTYEQYV. The CDR3 DNA reads TGTGCCTGGAGTGTAAGGGGACTTAACACCTACGAGCAGTACGTC.

The V gene is TRBV9, the J gene TRBJ2-3; D gene uncertain. The CDR3 spans 12 residues. The germline V and J ends were trimmed by 4 bases and 8 bases, with 11 bases remaining between them. Germline CDR1 is SGDLS and CDR2 is YYNGEE. For the CDR3, the DNA is TGTGCCAGCAGCAGAGAGGAAGGTACGCAGTATTTT. Amino acid sequence: CASSREEGTQYF. The full variable domain, its missing parts supplied by reference TRBV9 and TRBJ2-3, is DSGVTQTPKHLITATGQRVTLRCSPRSGDLSVYWYQQSLDQGLQFLIQYYNGEERAKGNILERFSAQQFPDLHSELNLSSLELGDSALYFCASSREEGTQYFGPGTRLTVL.

The DNA for the CDR3 is TGTGCCAGTAGTTTCAGGCACAATCAGCCCCAGCATTTT. This sequence encodes CASSFRHNQPQHF. V gene TRBV19 combines with J gene TRBJ1-5; D is ambiguous. Germline CDR1 and CDR2: LNHDA and SQIVND (reference sequence). This CDR3 region has 13 residues. The V and J ends lost 5 bases and 3 bases respectively, with 8 bases between them.

The V call is TRBV2, the J call TRBJ2-4, with D unresolved. The V gene lost 8 bases and the J gene lost 8 bases, with 13 bases spanning the gap. Germline V gene lookup returns CDR1 SNHLY and CDR2 FYNNEI. The CDR3 totals 12 residues. CDR3 coding DNA: TGTGCCAGCTCCGTTTCCCGTGACATTCAGTACTTC. It yields the protein CASSVSRDIQYF.